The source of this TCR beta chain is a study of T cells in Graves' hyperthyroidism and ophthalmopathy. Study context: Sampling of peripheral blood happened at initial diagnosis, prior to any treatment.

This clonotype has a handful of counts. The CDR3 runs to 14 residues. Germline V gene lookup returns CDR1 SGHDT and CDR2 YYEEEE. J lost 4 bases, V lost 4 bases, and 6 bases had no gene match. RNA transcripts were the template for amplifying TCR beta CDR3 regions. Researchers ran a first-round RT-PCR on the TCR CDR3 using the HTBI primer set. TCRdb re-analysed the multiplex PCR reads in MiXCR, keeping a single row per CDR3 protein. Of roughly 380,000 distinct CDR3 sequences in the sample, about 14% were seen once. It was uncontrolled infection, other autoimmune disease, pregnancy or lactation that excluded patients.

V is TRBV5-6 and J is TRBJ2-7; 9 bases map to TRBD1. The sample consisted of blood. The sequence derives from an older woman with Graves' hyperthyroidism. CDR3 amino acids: CASSRTGDSYEQYF. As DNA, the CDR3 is TGTGCCAGCAGCAGGACAGGGGATTCGTACGAGCAGTACTTC.